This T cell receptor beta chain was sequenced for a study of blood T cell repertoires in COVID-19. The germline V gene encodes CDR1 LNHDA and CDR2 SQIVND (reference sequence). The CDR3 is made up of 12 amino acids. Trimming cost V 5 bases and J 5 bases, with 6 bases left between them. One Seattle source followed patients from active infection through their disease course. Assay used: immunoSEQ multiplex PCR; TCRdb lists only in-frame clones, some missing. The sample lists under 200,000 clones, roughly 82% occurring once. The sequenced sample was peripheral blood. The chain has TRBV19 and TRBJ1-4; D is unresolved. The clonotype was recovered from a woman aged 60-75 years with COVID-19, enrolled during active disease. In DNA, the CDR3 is TGTGCCAGTAGTGTACACAATGAAAAACTGTTTTTT. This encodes CASSVHNEKLFF.